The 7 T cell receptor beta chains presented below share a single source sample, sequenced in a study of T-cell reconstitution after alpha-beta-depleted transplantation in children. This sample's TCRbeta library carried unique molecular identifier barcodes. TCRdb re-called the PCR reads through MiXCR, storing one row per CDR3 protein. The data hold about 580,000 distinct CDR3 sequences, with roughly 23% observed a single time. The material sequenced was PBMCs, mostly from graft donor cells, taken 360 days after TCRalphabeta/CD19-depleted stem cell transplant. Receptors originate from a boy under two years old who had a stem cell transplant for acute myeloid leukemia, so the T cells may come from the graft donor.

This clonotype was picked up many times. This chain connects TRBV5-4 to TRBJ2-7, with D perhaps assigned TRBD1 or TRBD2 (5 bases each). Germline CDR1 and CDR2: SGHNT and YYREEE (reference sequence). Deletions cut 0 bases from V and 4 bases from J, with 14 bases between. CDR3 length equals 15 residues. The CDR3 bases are TGTGCCAGCAGCTTGGATGGGGGTGGCCAATACGAGCAGTACGTC. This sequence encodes CASSLDGGGQYEQYV.

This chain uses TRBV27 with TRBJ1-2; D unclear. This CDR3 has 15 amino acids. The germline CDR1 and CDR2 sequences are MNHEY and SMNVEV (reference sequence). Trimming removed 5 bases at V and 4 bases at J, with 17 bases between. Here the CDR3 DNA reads TGTGCCAGCAGTCCCACTGGACGGAAGCCCTATGGCTACACCTTC. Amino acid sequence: CASSPTGRKPYGYTF.

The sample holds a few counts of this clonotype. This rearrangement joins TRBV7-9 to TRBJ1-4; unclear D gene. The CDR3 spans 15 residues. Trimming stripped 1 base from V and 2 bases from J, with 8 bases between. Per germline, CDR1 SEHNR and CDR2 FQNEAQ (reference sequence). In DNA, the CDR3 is TGTGCCAGCAGCTTAGGGGTCGGGACTAATGAAAAACTGTTTTTT. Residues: CASSLGVGTNEKLFF.

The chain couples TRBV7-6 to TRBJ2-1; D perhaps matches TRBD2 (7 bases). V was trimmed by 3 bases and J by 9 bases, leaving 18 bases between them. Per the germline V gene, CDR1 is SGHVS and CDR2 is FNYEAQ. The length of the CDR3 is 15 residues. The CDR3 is CASSFNGGAGAEQFF. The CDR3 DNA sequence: TGTGCCAGCAGCTTCAATGGGGGGGCAGGGGCTGAGCAGTTCTTC.

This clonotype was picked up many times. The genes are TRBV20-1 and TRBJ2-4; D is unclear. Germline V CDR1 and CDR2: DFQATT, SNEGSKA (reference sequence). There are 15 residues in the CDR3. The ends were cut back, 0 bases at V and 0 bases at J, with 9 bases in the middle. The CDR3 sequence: CSARDPGLAKNIQYF. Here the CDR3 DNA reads TGCAGTGCTAGAGACCCGGGTCTAGCCAAAAACATTCAGTACTTC.

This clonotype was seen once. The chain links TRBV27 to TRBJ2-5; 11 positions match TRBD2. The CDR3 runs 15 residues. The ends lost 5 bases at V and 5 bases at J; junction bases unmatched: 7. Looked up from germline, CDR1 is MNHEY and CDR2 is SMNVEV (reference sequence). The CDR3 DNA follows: TGTGCCAGCAGTCCCCCTAGCGGGGGGTGGGAGACCCAGTACTTC. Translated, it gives CASSPPSGGWETQYF.

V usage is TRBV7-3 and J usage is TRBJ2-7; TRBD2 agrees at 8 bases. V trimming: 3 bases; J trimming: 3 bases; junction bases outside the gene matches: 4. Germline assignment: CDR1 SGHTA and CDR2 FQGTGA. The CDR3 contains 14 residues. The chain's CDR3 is CASSFSGEYYEQYF. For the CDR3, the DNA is TGTGCCAGCAGCTTTAGCGGGGAGTACTACGAGCAGTACTTC.